The TCR beta chain under discussion was sequenced for a study of blood T cells in healthy people across ages (dated by TCRdb to between 2015 and 2016). As for the study more broadly: In model experiments, roughly one uniquely barcoded TCR beta cDNA molecule per two T cells was captured by template switching. Age-related changes in TCR beta repertoire diversity were measured in the study by deep sequencing normalized with unique cDNA molecular identifiers. Donors were grouped into four age groups: young (average approximately 15 years), middle-aged (roughly 37), aged (62) and long-lived (about 89). Donors of different ages were randomly distributed across sequencing lanes to avoid experimental bias. The study analyzed two additional independent replicas of 1 million unique cDNA reads from the same blood draw for two donors, one aged 18 to 30 and one aged 80 or older.

Results and caveats for the whole study, not just this receptor: As age increased, observed TCR beta diversity per million T cells dropped in a roughly linear way, and a significant reduction was already evident by age around 41. Compared with the aged group, more naive CD4+ T cells, fewer expanded clones and increased TCR diversity were shown by the long-lived group, suggesting age selection. Bulk unsorted PBMC profiling prevented conclusive comparison of naive and antigen-experienced compartments. There was a strong correlation between observed TCR beta diversity and the percentage of naive T cells measured by flow cytometry. Because the CMV infection status of the donors was unknown, age-related changes in expanded clonotypes may potentially have been confounded. Estimates of total diversity from one million sequenced T cells were regarded as lower bounds and underestimates.

Libraries were constructed by 5' RACE. For sequencing, an Illumina HiSeq 2500 was employed. A second roughly 6 to 12 cycle PCR used a sample-barcoded 5' primer and a J-beta primer mix. A template-switch 5' adaptor carrying 12 random nucleotides introduced a unique molecular identifier onto each TCR beta cDNA molecule. Each sample yielded at least 2.5 million CDR3-containing paired-end reads. The Mint cDNA synthesis kit, primed by a TRBC-specific oligonucleotide, was used to synthesize first-strand cDNA from all RNA. All cDNA was treated with uracil-DNA glycosylase and then went through a first 18-cycle PCR with the universal primers M1SS and BC2_uni_R. As for the original processing: For normalization, 1 million high-quality reads, each with a distinct molecular identifier, were randomly selected from each sample. Instead of being binned into consensus sequences, reads that shared molecular identifiers were thrown out. MiTCR, with a Q25 quality threshold and the strictest error-elimination algorithm, was used for CDR3 identification, clonotype clustering and error correction. Lower-bound total TCR beta diversity was estimated with a nonparametric unseen species model using Euler transformation. TCRdb reworked the public reads: Q25 trimming with fastp, MiXCR clone assembly, productive beta chains retained. Identical CDR3 proteins give one entry, which carries the most common genes and DNA. TCRdb's processing, not the authors', yielded these V and J calls. The sample table shows about 580,000 distinct CDR3 sequences, and around 48% are seen once. The ten largest clones add up to about 26% of the sample.

Systemically healthy Caucasian individuals from Russia, around 38 in total and aged roughly 6 to 90 years, were included as donors. About 10 milliliters of peripheral blood were drawn from each donor into EDTA-treated Vacutainer tubes. Ficoll-Paque density-gradient centrifugation was used to isolate PBMCs, with at least 6.5 million obtained per sample. Trizol reagent was used to extract total RNA from the PBMCs, yielding at least 5.5 micrograms per sample. Naive CD45RAhigh/CD27high T cell percentages were measured by flow cytometry on a PBMC aliquot from every donor. About this clonotype: Its specific antigen is unknown. No per-base quality is available; no much larger clone lies one base away.

The receptor was isolated from a man of 80 years or more in good health. Material for sequencing was blood.

The CDR3 amino acid sequence is: CASSRRPSGNTEAFF. DNA sequence: TGTGCCAGCAGCCGTCGACCCTCGGGGAACACTGAAGCTTTCTTT. The sequence is built from TRBV3-1 and TRBJ1-1; too little of a D gene remains to name it. The CDR1 and CDR2 encoded by the germline V gene (reference sequence) are LGHDT and YNNKEL. From the cysteine up to the phenylalanine, the CDR3 has a length of 15 residues. The retained sequence is limited to the CDR3, 45 bases, with the frame set at the first base. V is clipped by 4 bases and J by 1 base, and the sequence between their germline boundaries is 13 bases long.